These 14 T cell receptor beta chains share one sample of origin, sequenced in a study of shared clonotypes between healthy human individuals. TCRdb's copy holds only in-frame clones and misses some; the assay was immunoSEQ multiplex PCR. The sample includes about 460,000 clones, approximately 80% seen only once; the top ten take 12%. The specimen was PBMCs. These TCRs come from a woman aged 40 to 50 in good health. Some clones in this sample may be carry-over from other donors' samples.

The sample holds one count of this clone. CDR3 sequence (DNA): TGTGCCAGCAGTAAACAGGGGCGCGATCAGCCCCAGCATTTT. Its translation is CASSKQGRDQPQHF. The V gene is TRBV6-5, the J gene TRBJ1-5, with 7 positions matching TRBD1. The CDR3 is made up of 14 amino acids. Losses at the gene ends were 5 bases for V and 5 bases for J; bases not matched to a gene: 6. The germline V gene encodes CDR1 MNHEY and CDR2 SVGAGI.

The rearrangement joins TRBV27 to TRBJ1-5, with D perhaps TRBD1 (5 bases). CDR1 and CDR2 from the germline V gene are MNHEY and SMNVEV (reference sequence). The CDR3 contains 13 residues. With 6 bases removed from V and 5 bases from J, the gap between germline ends came to 11 bases. This CDR3 is CASRNRWYQPQHF. The CDR3 bases are TGTGCCAGCAGAAACAGGTGGTATCAGCCCCAGCATTTT.

The CDR3 DNA is TGTGCCAGCAGTTACTTAATCGGGACAGGGAGGTCGGAGCAGTACTTC. Translation: CASSYLIGTGRSEQYF. The rearrangement links TRBV6-5 to TRBJ2-7, with TRBD1 matching over 9 bases. Germline values: CDR1 MNHEY, CDR2 SVGAGI. The V segment lost 1 base and the J segment 7 bases; nucleotides outside the gene matches: 11. The CDR3 sequence is 16 residues long.

This clone showed up just a few times. The chain is built from TRBV25-1 and TRBJ1-2, with a weak D call TRBD1 (5 bases). Germline CDR1 reads MGHDK; CDR2 reads SYGVNS. The CDR3 runs to 11 residues. V lost 8 bases and J 5 bases, leaving 9 bases between the germline ends. The CDR3 region is CASAQGYGYTF. The CDR3 DNA follows: TGTGCCAGCGCTCAGGGATATGGCTACACCTTC.

The rearrangement uses TRBV5-1 and TRBJ2-5, with 9 nucleotides matching TRBD2. Germline V gene data show CDR1 as SGHRS and CDR2 as YFSETQ. Trimming at V came to 0 bases and at J to 5 bases, leaving 5 bases not matched to a gene. This CDR3 comprises 15 residues. The CDR3 DNA reads as TGCGCCAGCAGCTTGGGGGCTAGCGGGATTGAGACCCAGTACTTC. It codes for CASSLGASGIETQYF.

The chain has TRBV11-2 and TRBJ1-2; weak D call: TRBD1 (5 bases). Trimming took off 1 base at V and 3 bases at J, with 12 bases between the two ends. This CDR3 is built from 15 residues. From germline, CDR1 is SGHAT and CDR2 FQNNGV. The CDR3 coding sequence is TGTGCCAGCAGCTTAGTGGCAGGGAGTGACTATGGCTACACCTTC. The encoded protein is CASSLVAGSDYGYTF.

This clone was observed once. Here the CDR3 reads CASSLRSYTGELFF. CDR3 sequence (DNA): TGTGCCAGCAGCTTGAGGTCGTACACCGGGGAGCTGTTTTTT. J is TRBJ2-2 and V is TRBV5-4; D is undetermined. V was pared by 1 base and J by 3 bases, with 7 bases between. Germline values: CDR1 SGHNT, CDR2 YYREEE (reference sequence). The CDR3 extends over 14 amino acids.

Notes on this clone: A much larger clone differs from this one at a single base, so this may be a read error. This chain links TRBV5-6 with TRBJ2-1, with D possibly being TRBD1 or TRBD2 (5 bases each). The V end was cut by 4 bases, the J end by 0 bases, with 11 bases between. CDR1 is SGHDT and CDR2 is YYEEEE in the germline V gene. CDR3 length: 15 residues. The CDR3 sequence is CASSPGASSYNEQFF. For the CDR3, the DNA is TGTGCCAGCAGCCCCGGGGCGAGCTCCTACAATGAGCAGTTCTTC.

Points on this clone: A read error is the likely source, as a far larger clone sits one nucleotide away. The J gene is TRBJ2-3, the V gene TRBV15, with a weak D call TRBD2 (5 bases). This CDR3 spans 14 amino acids. CDR1 LNHNV and CDR2 YYDKDF come from the germline V gene (reference sequence). The CDR3 DNA follows: TGTGCCATCAGCAGAGAAACTAGTTGGGATACGCAGTATTTT. This translates into CAISRETSWDTQYF.

The V gene is TRBV5-1, the J gene TRBJ2-6; D gene unclear. V lost 5 bases to trimming and J lost 0 bases, with 9 bases between them. The length of the CDR3 is 15 residues. Germline values: CDR1 SGHRS, CDR2 YFSETQ. The CDR3 protein is CASRSIRSGANVLTF. CDR3 coding DNA: TGCGCCAGCAGATCAATACGCTCTGGGGCCAACGTCCTGACTTTC.

This chain links TRBV7-6 with TRBJ2-7; D is possibly TRBD2 (6 bases). In germline, CDR1 is SGHVS, CDR2 FNYEAQ. Between the trimmed V and J ends, which lost 5 bases and 6 bases, there was a span of 20 bases. The length of the CDR3 is 15 residues. In nucleotides, the CDR3 is TGTGCCAGCAGCAAGGGAGTGGGACTCCAAGGCGAGCAGTACTTC. It encodes CASSKGVGLQGEQYF. Supplemented by reference TRBV7-6 and TRBJ2-7, the full variable domain reads GAGVSQSPRYKVTKRGQDVALRCDPISGHVSLYWYRQALGQGPEFLTYFNYEAQQDKSGLPNDRFSAERPEGSISTLTIQRTEQRDSAMYRCASSKGVGLQGEQYFGPGTRLTVT.

As for this clone: The identical CDR3 is also encoded by other nucleotide sequences in the sample. The V call is TRBV18, the J call TRBJ2-5; 10 bases fit TRBD1. The germline V gene has CDR1 KGHSH and CDR2 LQKENI. V dropped 3 bases and J dropped 3; count of bases not matched to a gene: 4. The CDR3 is 15 residues long. CDR3 sequence (DNA): TGTGCCAGCTCACCCCGGACAGGGGGGGAAGAGACCCAGTACTTC. The encoded protein is CASSPRTGGEETQYF.

The CDR3 protein is CASSQTYTGNNEQFF. The CDR3 DNA reads TGTGCCAGCTCACAAACATACACAGGGAACAATGAGCAGTTCTTC. This chain joins TRBV18 and TRBJ2-1; perhaps TRBD1 as D (6 bases). The CDR3 is 15 amino acids. V was clipped by 4 bases and J by 5 bases, with 15 bases between them. Germline lookup yields CDR1 KGHSH and CDR2 LQKENI.

Of note for this clone: Other DNA sequences within the sample encode an identical CDR3. The chain combines TRBV7-2 with TRBJ2-7; 9 bases match TRBD2. Germline lookup yields CDR1 SGHTA and CDR2 FQGNSA. The CDR3 covers 15 residues. With 5 bases clipped from V and 4 bases from J, the junction kept 9 bases outside the gene matches. Here the CDR3 reads CASSRSSGIPYEQYF. CDR3 DNA: TGTGCCAGCAGCAGATCTAGCGGGATTCCATACGAGCAGTACTTC.